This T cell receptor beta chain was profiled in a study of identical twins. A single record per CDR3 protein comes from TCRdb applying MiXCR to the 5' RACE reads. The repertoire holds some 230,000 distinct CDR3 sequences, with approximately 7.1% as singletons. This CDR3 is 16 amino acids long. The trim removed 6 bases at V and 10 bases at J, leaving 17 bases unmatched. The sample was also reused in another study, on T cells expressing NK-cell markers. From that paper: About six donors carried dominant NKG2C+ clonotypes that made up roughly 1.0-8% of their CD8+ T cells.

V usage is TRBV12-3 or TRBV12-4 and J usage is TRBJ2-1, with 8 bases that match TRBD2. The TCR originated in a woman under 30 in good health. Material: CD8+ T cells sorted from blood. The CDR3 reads CASSPGGALFSLEQFF. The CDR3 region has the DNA TGTGCCAGCAGCCCCGGGGGGGCCTTATTTTCTTTGGAGCAGTTCTTC.